This T cell receptor (beta chain) was captured in a study of T cells in localized non-small cell lung cancer. Findings and caveats of the study: Sequencing covered just one tumor region, so heterogeneity cannot be ruled out. Turning up in adjacent lung were a median around 50 of the top 100 tumor clones.

The germline V gene has CDR1 SGHTS and CDR2 YDEGEE. The CDR3 runs 15 residues. The ends lost 4 bases at V and 0 bases at J; junction bases unmatched: 3. Turning to this clone: The antigen remains unidentified.

Libraries were prepared by immunoSEQ multiplex PCR; TCRdb keeps only in-frame clonotypes and omits some of them. The sample lists some 78,000 clones, 70% to 90% occurring once. This TCR derives from a man between 40 and 75 years old with stage I lung adenocarcinoma. The rearrangement uses TRBV5-8 and TRBJ1-3, with 8 nucleotides matching TRBD1. Here the sequenced sample was peripheral blood, taken before any cancer treatment. CDR3 coding DNA: TGTGCCAGCAGCCTGGACAGGGACTCTGGAAACACCATATATTTT. This encodes CASSLDRDSGNTIYF.